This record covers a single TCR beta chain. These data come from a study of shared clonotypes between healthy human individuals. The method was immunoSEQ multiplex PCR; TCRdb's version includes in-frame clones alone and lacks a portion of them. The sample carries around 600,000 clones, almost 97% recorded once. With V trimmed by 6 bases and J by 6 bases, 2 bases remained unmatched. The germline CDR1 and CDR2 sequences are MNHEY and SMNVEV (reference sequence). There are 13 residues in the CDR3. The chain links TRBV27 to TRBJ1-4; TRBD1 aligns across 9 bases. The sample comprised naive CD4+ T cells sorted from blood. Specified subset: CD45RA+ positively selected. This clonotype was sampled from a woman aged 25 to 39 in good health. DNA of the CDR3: TGTGCCAGCAGGCGGACAGGGGATGAAAAACTGTTTTTT. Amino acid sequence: CASRRTGDEKLFF. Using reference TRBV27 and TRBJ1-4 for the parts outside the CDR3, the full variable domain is EAQVTQNPRYLITVTGKKLTVTCSQNMNHEYMSWYRQDPGLGLRQIYYSMNVEVTDKGDVPEGYKVSRKEKRNFPLILESPSPNQTSLYFCASRRTGDEKLFFGSGTQLSVL.